One and the same sample provided the 12 T cell receptor beta chains below, sequenced in a study of blood T cell repertoires in COVID-19. The repertoire was sequenced with immunoSEQ multiplex PCR; TCRdb's copy has only in-frame clones and lacks some. The profile shows some 400,000 clones, more than 75% of them singletons. Sequenced: peripheral blood. These receptors came from a human donor with acute or convalescent COVID-19. The donor label of this sample is uncertain.

This chain links TRBV30 with TRBJ1-2, with 7 bases that match TRBD1. Germline V CDR1 and CDR2: GTSNPN, SVGIG (reference sequence). With V trimmed by 4 bases and J by 4 bases, 9 bases remained unmatched. The CDR3 is 14 amino acids. Here the CDR3 DNA reads TGTGCCTGGATTGACAGGGAGGACCCCTATGGCTACACCTTC. It is translated as CAWIDREDPYGYTF.

The chain combines TRBV24-1 with TRBJ1-2, with a possible D match to TRBD1 (5 bases). Germline values: CDR1 KGHDR, CDR2 SFDVKD. This CDR3 has 13 residues. Deletions cut 3 bases from V and 8 bases from J, with 12 bases between. CDR3 sequence (DNA): TGTGCCACCAGTGATCCTGCGGGGGGAGGCTACACCTTC. Translated: CATSDPAGGGYTF.

The CDR3 sequence: CASRPQGWGNTIYF. In DNA, the CDR3 is TGCGCCAGCAGACCACAGGGGTGGGGAAACACCATATATTTT. The chain couples TRBV10-2 to TRBJ1-3, with TRBD1 identical over 7 bases. The trim removed 6 bases at V and 4 bases at J, leaving 6 bases unmatched. This CDR3 region has 14 residues. Germline V lookup: CDR1 WSHSY, CDR2 SAAADI.

V and J are TRBV30 and TRBJ1-1, with D unclear. Germline V gene data show CDR1 as GTSNPN and CDR2 as SVGIG (reference sequence). The V end lost 4 bases, the J end lost 0 bases, and 15 bases lay between the germline ends. The CDR3 spans 15 residues. The DNA of the CDR3 is TGTGCCTGGACGGAGGCAGGATGGATGAACACTGAAGCTTTCTTT. Protein: CAWTEAGWMNTEAFF.

The rearrangement joins TRBV18 to TRBJ2-2; perhaps TRBD1 as D (5 bases). The CDR3 extends over 17 amino acids. The V and J ends lost 1 base and 1 base respectively, with 13 bases between them. CDR1 is KGHSH and CDR2 is LQKENI in the germline V gene. CDR3 region: CASSPRMGRVNTGELFF. The CDR3 bases are TGTGCCAGCTCACCACGTATGGGGCGCGTGAACACCGGGGAGCTGTTTTTT.

The V and J genes are TRBV2 and TRBJ2-1, with D maybe TRBD2 (5 bases). Trimming pared 3 bases from V and 8 bases from J, leaving 14 bases between. This CDR3 is 14 amino acids long. Per germline, CDR1 SNHLY and CDR2 FYNNEI. CDR3 region: CASSDSGFRDEQFF. The CDR3 region has the DNA TGTGCCAGCAGTGACTCGGGGTTTAGGGATGAGCAGTTCTTC.

This clone was observed a few times. J is TRBJ1-1 and V is TRBV2; D might be TRBD1 (5 bases). This CDR3 comprises 15 residues. Trimming shortened V by 5 bases and J by 3 bases, and 16 bases separated the two germline ends. The germline V gene encodes CDR1 SNHLY and CDR2 FYNNEI. In DNA, the CDR3 is TGTGCCAGCAGTCAGGGCGTGGGTTCGGACACTGAAGCTTTCTTT. It codes for CASSQGVGSDTEAFF.

V usage is TRBV6-5 and J usage is TRBJ1-2; 8 bases fit TRBD1. The germline gives CDR1 MNHEY, CDR2 SVGAGI. CDR3 length: 14 amino acids. V shed 5 bases and J 4 bases; nucleotides not matched to a gene: 6. CDR3 sequence: CASSQGAGAYGYTF. CDR3 coding DNA: TGTGCCAGCAGTCAGGGGGCAGGAGCCTATGGCTACACCTTC.

This rearrangement joins TRBV4-2 to TRBJ1-3, with a tentative D call TRBD1 (6 bases). Per germline, CDR1 LGHNA and CDR2 YNFKEQ. The V end was cut by 1 base, the J end by 4 bases, with 17 bases between. The CDR3 has 17 residues. The CDR3 bases are TGTGCCAGCAGCCAAGTTTTGAGGGGGAAGGACGGAAACACCATATATTTT. It encodes CASSQVLRGKDGNTIYF.

The chain is built from TRBV2 and TRBJ2-7, with TRBD1 identical over 10 bases. Germline V gives CDR1 SNHLY, CDR2 FYNNEI. The CDR3 extends over 14 amino acids. V lost 6 bases, J lost 3 bases, and 5 bases stayed unmatched. The CDR3 spells CASRTGQGYYEQYF. CDR3 in DNA: TGTGCCAGCAGAACGGGACAGGGGTACTACGAGCAGTACTTC. Based on the CDR3 plus reference TRBV2 and TRBJ2-7, the full variable domain is EPEVTQTPSHQVTQMGQEVILRCVPISNHLYFYWYRQILGQKVEFLVSFYNNEISEKSEIFDDQFSVERPDGSNFTLKIRSTKLEDSAMYFCASRTGQGYYEQYFGPGTRLTVT.

The CDR3 region has the DNA TGCAGCGTTGAAGATCTTAGCGGGGGAGATACGCAGTATTTT. It encodes CSVEDLSGGDTQYF. The chain is built from TRBV29-1 and TRBJ2-3; 9 bases line up with TRBD2. This CDR3 comprises 14 residues. After removal of 0 bases from V and 5 bases from J, the junction contained 3 bases not matched to a gene. Germline-derived CDR1 and CDR2 are SQVTM and ANQGSEA.

This chain links TRBV5-6 with TRBJ2-7, with 9 bases identical to TRBD1. Germline assignment: CDR1 SGHDT and CDR2 YYEEEE. The V gene end was trimmed by 5 bases and the J gene end by 5 bases; junction bases not matched to a gene: 11. The CDR3 is made up of 15 amino acids. This chain's CDR3 is CASSPLGTGFHEQYF. CDR3 DNA: TGTGCCAGCAGTCCTCTCGGGACAGGGTTCCACGAGCAGTACTTC.